This T cell receptor beta chain was recovered during a study of response to subunit inactivated influenza vaccine. The CDR3 has 15 amino acids. The ends lost 7 bases at V and 6 bases at J; junction bases unmatched: 13. Points from the study as a whole: The authors offered the suggestion that each seasonal influenza vaccination recruits few new T cells.

There are a few counts of this clonotype. Its antigen is currently unknown. Using its own MiXCR run on the RT-PCR reads, TCRdb lists one record per CDR3 protein. The data contain over 150,000 distinct CDR3 sequences, approximately 10% of them singletons. This TCR came from a man in his fifties who received an inactivated influenza vaccine. This chain uses TRBV12-3 or TRBV12-4 with TRBJ1-1, with 8 nucleotides matching TRBD1. The sequencing here drew on non-naive T cells sorted from PBMCs, taken 40 to 50 days after vaccination. CDR3 region: CASKRKLQGVAEAFF. DNA of the CDR3: TGTGCCAGCAAACGTAAACTACAGGGGGTTGCTGAAGCTTTCTTT.